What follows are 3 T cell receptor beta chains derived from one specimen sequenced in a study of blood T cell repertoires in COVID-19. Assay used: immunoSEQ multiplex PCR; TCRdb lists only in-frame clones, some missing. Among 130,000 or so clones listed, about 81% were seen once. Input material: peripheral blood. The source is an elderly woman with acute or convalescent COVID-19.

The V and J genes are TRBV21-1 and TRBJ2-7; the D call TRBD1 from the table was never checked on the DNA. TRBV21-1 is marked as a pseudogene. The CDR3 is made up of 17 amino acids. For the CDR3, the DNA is TGTGCCAGCAGCAAATATCCACACGGCAGGGCCTACTACGAGCAGTACTTC. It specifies CASSKYPHGRAYYEQYF.

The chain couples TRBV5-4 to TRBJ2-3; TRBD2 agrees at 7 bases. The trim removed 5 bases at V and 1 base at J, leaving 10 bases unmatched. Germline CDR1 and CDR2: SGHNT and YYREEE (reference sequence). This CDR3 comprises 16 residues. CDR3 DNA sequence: TGTGCCAGCAGTTCTCGCACGGGGGGAGGCACAGATACGCAGTATTTT. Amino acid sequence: CASSSRTGGGTDTQYF. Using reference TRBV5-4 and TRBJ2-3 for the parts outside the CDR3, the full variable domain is ETGVTQSPTHLIKTRGQQVTLRCSSQSGHNTVSWYQQALGQGPQFIFQYYREEENGRGNFPPRFSGLQFPNYSSELNVNALELDDSALYLCASSSRTGGGTDTQYFGPGTRLTVL.

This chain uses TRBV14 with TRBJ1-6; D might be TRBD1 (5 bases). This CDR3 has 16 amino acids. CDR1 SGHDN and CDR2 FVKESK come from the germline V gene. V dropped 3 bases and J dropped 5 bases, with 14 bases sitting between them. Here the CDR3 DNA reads TGTGCCAGCAGCCAGCCCGGTGACAGTCATAATTCACCCCTCCACTTT. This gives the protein CASSQPGDSHNSPLHF.